A single sample gave rise to the 6 T cell receptor beta chains below, sequenced in a study of blood T cell repertoires in COVID-19 (dated by TCRdb to about 2020). Library preparation used the immunoSEQ multiplex PCR assay. TCRdb obtained this table from immuneACCESS and retained in-frame rearrangements with V and J assigned. These tables miss some clones; where compared with another copy, unresolved V genes account for less than half of the shortfall, and the remainder is unexplained. Counted in this sample were some 160,000 clones; about 80% of them appeared once. The ten largest account for 11% of the sample. The source material was peripheral blood. Receptors originate from a man aged 65-85 years with active or convalescent COVID-19.

The V gene is TRBV11-1, the J gene TRBJ1-4; 9 bases match TRBD1. Trimming at V came to 1 base and at J to 7 bases, leaving 7 bases not matched to a gene. The germline gives CDR1 SGHAT, CDR2 FQDESV (reference sequence). The CDR3 extends over 16 amino acids. CDR3 DNA: TGTGCCAGCAGCTTAGGCGCCGGGACAGGGATTGAAAAACTGTTTTTT. It yields the protein CASSLGAGTGIEKLFF.

The chain employs TRBV19 and TRBJ1-5; D gene ambiguous. V lost 7 bases and J lost 5, with 15 bases in between. The germline V gene encodes CDR1 LNHDA and CDR2 SQIVND (reference sequence). The CDR3 is made up of 14 amino acids. The CDR3, as DNA: TGTGCCAGTACCATGCCTGGGCCCCATCAGCCCCAGCATTTT. Its protein is CASTMPGPHQPQHF.

The chain combines TRBV4-1 with TRBJ2-5; weak D call: TRBD1 (6 bases). Germline CDR1 and CDR2: MGHRA and YSYEKL. The CDR3 is 16 residues long. V lost 4 bases to trimming and J lost 7 bases, with 22 bases between them. The CDR3 DNA reads as TGCGCCAGCAGCCTGTTCCGGGACACCTCAGGTTTGACCCAGTACTTC. Its translation: CASSLFRDTSGLTQYF.

This clone occurred a few times. V is TRBV29-1 and J is TRBJ2-7, with 7 bases aligning to TRBD2. V gave up 6 bases and J gave up 0 bases; unmatched junction bases: 8. The CDR3 is made up of 14 amino acids. CDR1 is SQVTM and CDR2 is ANQGSEA in the germline V gene. The CDR3 is CSVSGTRRSYEQYF. CDR3 nucleotides: TGCAGCGTCAGCGGGACTCGCCGCTCCTACGAGCAGTACTTC.

This clone was recorded once. The chain combines TRBV5-1 with TRBJ2-3, with TRBD2 matching over 10 bases. Germline CDR1 SGHRS, CDR2 YFSETQ. The ends lost 2 bases at V and 3 bases at J; junction bases unmatched: 3. This CDR3 region has 15 residues. For the CDR3, the DNA is TGCGCCAGCAGCTTAACTAGCGGGGAAACAGATACGCAGTATTTT. Encoded protein: CASSLTSGETDTQYF.

The gene calls are TRBV2 and TRBJ1-1, with unresolved D. The ends were cut back, 8 bases at V and 5 bases at J, with 18 bases in the middle. CDR1 is SNHLY, CDR2 FYNNEI, per germline. The CDR3 is 14 amino acids. CDR3 sequence (DNA): TGTGCCAGCTGGGCTCAAGGCCTCAGGACTGAAGCTTTCTTT. As protein: CASWAQGLRTEAFF.